This T cell receptor (beta chain) was documented in a study of T cells in Graves' hyperthyroidism and ophthalmopathy. Study-wide context: Blood from the periphery was taken at initial diagnosis, before any treatment. Study observations and caveats: The model made its ophthalmopathy prediction, and onset followed a median approximately six months later. Expanded thyroid clonotypes (above 0.001) were mostly also found in blood.

What was amplified from RNA transcripts were TCR beta CDR3 regions. An initial round of RT-PCR targeting the TCR CDR3 relied on the HTBI primer set. TCRdb re-derived calls from the multiplex PCR reads in MiXCR, one entry per CDR3 protein. The data show fewer than 600,000 distinct CDR3 sequences, about 15% seen once. This clonotype appeared a few times. Its specificity is unknown. Fresh peripheral blood, approximately 9.1 ml, was the source of the PBMCs. V was trimmed by 4 bases and J by 1 base, leaving 10 bases between them. Germline V gene lookup returns CDR1 GTSNPN and CDR2 SVGIG (reference sequence). The CDR3 sequence is 13 residues long.

The origin of this receptor is a woman between 18 and 29 years old with Graves' hyperthyroidism. J is TRBJ1-1 and V is TRBV30; D might be TRBD1 (6 bases). The sequenced sample was blood. The CDR3 sequence: CAWNMGQNTEAFF. The CDR3 nucleotides are TGTGCCTGGAATATGGGACAGAACACTGAAGCTTTCTTT. The full variable domain, completed using reference TRBV30 and TRBJ1-1, is SQTIHQWPATLVQPVGSPLSLECTVEGTSNPNLYWYRQAAGRGLQLLFYSVGIGQISSEVPQNLSASRPQDRQFILSSKKLLLSDSGFYLCAWNMGQNTEAFFGQGTRLTVV.